These T cell receptor beta chains were read from a single sample in a study of T cells in Graves' hyperthyroidism and ophthalmopathy. TCRdb processed the multiplex PCR reads anew with MiXCR; each CDR3 protein has one entry. The profile covers roughly 380,000 distinct CDR3 sequences, with approximately 13% appearing a single time and roughly 11% taken by the ten largest. The material sequenced was blood. Every receptor here comes from a woman aged 60-75 years with Graves' hyperthyroidism. CDR3s include the opening cysteine and the closing phenylalanine or tryptophan. The order of the fields is clone size, J gene, D gene, V gene, CDR3 protein, CDR3 DNA. A D gene is named only where the DNA matches it firmly. Size is omitted from some rows. Given values are once, few, many or a class for expanded clones.

-	TRBJ2-1	-	TRBV7-9	CASRDLDEQFF	TGTGCCAGCAGGGACCTCGATGAGCAGTTCTTC
-	TRBJ2-5	TRBD1	TRBV4-1	CASSQAGQGIQETQYF	TGCGCCAGCAGCCAAGCGGGACAGGGGATCCAAGAGACCCAGTACTTC
-	TRBJ2-6	-	TRBV11-3	CASSLASGFGANVLTF	TGTGCCAGCAGCTTAGCTAGTGGGTTTGGGGCCAACGTCCTGACTTTC
many	TRBJ1-5	-	TRBV12-3/TRBV12-4	CASSLGGRGDQPQHF	TGTGCCAGCAGTTTAGGCGGTAGGGGAGATCAGCCCCAGCATTTT
many	TRBJ2-7	TRBD1	TRBV7-2	CASSLLILTGAYEQYF	TGTGCCAGCAGCTTATTAATCTTGACAGGGGCTTACGAGCAGTACTTC
-	TRBJ2-1	-	TRBV20-1	CSARVALSSYNEQFF	TGCAGTGCTAGAGTGGCGCTTAGCTCCTACAATGAGCAGTTCTTC
-	TRBJ2-1	TRBD2	TRBV9	CASSVLSGSSYNEQFF	TGTGCCAGCAGCGTCCTCAGCGGGAGCTCCTACAATGAGCAGTTCTTC
-	TRBJ2-3	TRBD2	TRBV6-1	CASRPTSGRATDTQYF	TGTGCCAGCAGACCCACTAGCGGGAGGGCCACAGATACGCAGTATTTT
-	TRBJ1-6	TRBD1	TRBV30	CARQDRTNNSPLHF	TGTGCCCGTCAGGACAGGACCAATAATTCACCCCTCCACTTT
-	TRBJ2-6	-	TRBV5-1	CASSFDSGANVLTF	TGCGCCAGCAGCTTTGACTCTGGGGCCAACGTCCTGACTTTC
many	TRBJ2-5	-	TRBV28	CASSPPDVETQYF	TGTGCCAGCAGTCCCCCGGACGTAGAGACCCAGTACTTC
many	TRBJ2-3	-	TRBV2	CASSVLIRTDTQYF	TGTGCCAGCAGTGTGTTGATTAGGACGGATACGCAGTATTTT
many	TRBJ2-7	-	TRBV10-2	CASSESAEQYF	TGCGCCAGCAGTGAGTCCGCCGAGCAGTACTTC
many	TRBJ2-3	-	TRBV20-1	CSARDQGPDTQYF	TGCAGTGCTAGAGATCAGGGGCCAGATACGCAGTATTTT
many	TRBJ2-6	-	TRBV27	CASSLRKAGANVLTF	TGTGCCAGCAGTTTAAGGAAGGCTGGGGCCAACGTCCTGACTTTC
many	TRBJ1-5	TRBD1	TRBV24-1	CATSDSGGGLSNQPQHF	TGTGCCACCAGTGATTCAGGGGGCGGTTTGAGCAATCAGCCCCAGCATTTT
many	TRBJ1-2	-	TRBV6-1	CASRHGQTNYGYTF	TGTGCCAGCAGACACGGACAGACTAACTATGGCTACACCTTC
few	TRBJ1-4	-	TRBV15	CATSSLVDAQGEKLFF	TGTGCCACCAGCTCCCTAGTGGACGCCCAAGGGGAAAAACTGTTTTTT
-	TRBJ2-5	-	TRBV9	CAIPRETQYF	TGTGCCATACCAAGGGAGACCCAGTACTTC
many	TRBJ2-5	-	TRBV7-2	CASSLVGGQETQYF	TGTGCCAGCAGCTTAGTTGGCGGACAAGAGACCCAGTACTTC
few	TRBJ1-1	-	TRBV5-1	CASSLGMGTEAFF	TGCGCCAGCAGCTTAGGGATGGGGACTGAAGCTTTCTTT
many	TRBJ2-7	-	TRBV20-1	CSAPGAGTGSYEQYF	TGCAGTGCGCCCGGGGCCGGTACAGGGAGCTACGAGCAGTACTTC
-	TRBJ2-7	TRBD2	TRBV20-1	CSARGSGSFYEQYF	TGCAGTGCTAGAGGTAGCGGGAGTTTCTACGAGCAGTACTTC
many	TRBJ2-3	-	TRBV11-3	CASSSTATDTQYF	TGTGCCAGCAGCTCGACAGCCACAGATACGCAGTATTTT